The 10 T cell receptor beta chains listed next were all sequenced from one sample in a study of T-cell memory formation after mild COVID-19. TCRdb re-derived calls from the 5' RACE reads in MiXCR, one entry per CDR3 protein. The table has about 350,000 distinct CDR3 sequences, roughly an eighth seen once. The sequencing input was PBMCs or a T cell subset sorted from them (not recorded which). The receptors derive from a man aged 18 to 35 who had mild COVID-19 (a few samples of this study predate the infection). Cell type and time point are not known.

This clonotype was observed a handful of times. The junction differs from germline at one of its ends, possibly a read error. The J gene is TRBJ2-3, the V gene TRBV7-7; D remains ambiguous. From germline, CDR1 is SSHAT and CDR2 FNYEAQ (reference sequence). The CDR3 totals 14 residues. DNA for the CDR3: TGTGCTAGCATCCTGCCGAGTGGGACAGATACGCAGTATTTT. Its translation is CASILPSGTDTQYF.

The CDR3 nucleotides read TGTGCCAGCAGCTTCGGCAGGGCCACCGGGGAGCTGTTTTTT. It encodes CASSFGRATGELFF. This sequence joins TRBV5-8 and TRBJ2-2; tentative D call: TRBD1 (5 bases). The CDR3 sequence is 14 residues long. Germline V gives CDR1 SGHTS, CDR2 YDEGEE. With 2 bases removed from V and 4 bases from J, the gap between germline ends came to 9 bases.

At least ten counts were recorded for this clonotype. This sequence joins TRBV4-1 and TRBJ2-5; D is perhaps TRBD1 (7 bases). Trimming removed 0 bases at V and 4 bases at J, with 15 bases between. The germline V gene encodes CDR1 MGHRA and CDR2 YSYEKL. The CDR3 sequence is 16 residues long. The chain's CDR3 is CASSQDPGAGGETQYF. The CDR3 DNA is TGCGCCAGCAGCCAAGATCCGGGGGCAGGGGGAGAGACCCAGTACTTC.

This clonotype has just a few counts. J is TRBJ2-7 and V is TRBV15, with D possibly called TRBD1 or TRBD2 (5 bases each). The CDR3 spans 12 residues. The germline V and J ends were trimmed by 0 bases and 8 bases, with 8 bases remaining between them. Germline CDR1 reads LNHNV; CDR2 reads YYDKDF (reference sequence). Here the CDR3 DNA reads TGTGCCACCAGCAGAGACAGGGACCAGCAGTACTTC. This gives the protein CATSRDRDQQYF.

This chain links TRBV5-1 with TRBJ1-2, with D possibly being TRBD1 (6 bases). Germline V lookup: CDR1 SGHRS, CDR2 YFSETQ. The CDR3 consists of 15 residues. The ends were cut back, 2 bases at V and 2 bases at J, with 13 bases in the middle. Here the CDR3 reads CASSFVGTYNYGYTF. The CDR3 nucleotides are TGCGCCAGCAGCTTTGTAGGGACATACAACTATGGCTACACCTTC.

Many counts were recorded for this clonotype. This chain connects TRBV12-3 or TRBV12-4 to TRBJ2-2, with TRBD2 identical over 8 bases. J was trimmed by 0 bases and V by 2 bases; bases with no gene match: 17. This CDR3 contains 21 residues. The CDR3 nucleotides are TGTGCCAGCAGTTTAAGACCGAGACTAGCGACCTTACTTCCGAACACCGGGGAGCTGTTTTTT. Translated: CASSLRPRLATLLPNTGELFF.

The chain carries TRBV5-1 and TRBJ1-2; the D is unclear. V shed 1 base and J shed 4 bases, with 8 bases lying between them. This CDR3 is built from 13 residues. CDR1 is SGHRS, CDR2 YFSETQ, per germline. The CDR3 region is CASSLTPSYGYTF. The CDR3 DNA reads as TGCGCCAGCAGCTTGACTCCTTCCTATGGCTACACCTTC.

Only a few counts were recorded for this clonotype. The chain combines TRBV9 with TRBJ2-3, with D possibly being TRBD1 (6 bases). Germline V lookup: CDR1 SGDLS, CDR2 YYNGEE. With 0 bases removed from V and 1 base from J, the gap between germline ends came to 12 bases. CDR3 length equals 16 residues. The CDR3 region has the DNA TGTGCCAGCAGCGTAGCAGGGGTTGGAGGCACAGATACGCAGTATTTT. This sequence encodes CASSVAGVGGTDTQYF.

The sample holds a few counts of this clonotype. This chain connects TRBV29-1 to TRBJ2-5, with 8 bases matching TRBD1. CDR1 is SQVTM and CDR2 is ANQGSEA in the germline V gene. Trimming took 7 bases from V and 4 from J; bases not matched to a gene: 8. The CDR3 is 13 residues long. CDR3 nucleotides: TGCAGCGCCGACAGGGGAGCTGGAGAGACCCAGTACTTC. It is translated as CSADRGAGETQYF.

This clonotype was counted once. The CDR3 DNA sequence: TGTGCCAGCAGCTTAAACTCGGGGGACACTGAAGCTTTCTTT. Translated, it gives CASSLNSGDTEAFF. The V call is TRBV11-3, the J call TRBJ1-1; the D gene is possibly TRBD1 (5 bases). Germline V gene lookup returns CDR1 SGHNT and CDR2 YENEEA. The CDR3 covers 14 residues. Trimming took 2 bases from V and 3 from J, leaving 10 bases between them.